The 16 T cell receptor beta chains presented below share a single source sample, sequenced in a study of T-cell reconstitution after alpha-beta-depleted transplantation in children. Molecular barcoding with unique molecular identifiers was used for the TCRbeta library. TCRdb re-derived calls from the PCR reads in MiXCR, one entry per CDR3 protein. The data hold approximately 350,000 distinct CDR3 sequences, with around 16% observed a single time. Here the sequenced sample was PBMCs, mostly from graft donor cells, taken 360 days after TCRalphabeta/CD19-depleted stem cell transplant. The receptors shown here come from a male patient under 10 years old who had a stem cell transplant for acute lymphoblastic leukemia, so the T cells may come from the graft donor.

V and J are TRBV9 and TRBJ2-1; 9 bases fit TRBD2. Germline V gene sequence: CDR1 SGDLS, CDR2 YYNGEE. The junction had 15 bases not matched to a gene; V was cut back by 2 bases and J by 0 bases. This CDR3 region has 20 residues. Here the CDR3 reads CASSVPWASGNTSSYNEQFF. The CDR3 DNA follows: TGTGCCAGCAGCGTCCCATGGGCTAGCGGGAACACGAGCTCCTACAATGAGCAGTTCTTC.

The chain carries TRBV29-1 and TRBJ2-7; D may be TRBD1 (5 bases). CDR3 size: 13 residues. Trimming cost V 4 bases and J 4 bases, with 14 bases left between them. Germline V gives CDR1 SQVTM, CDR2 ANQGSEA. CDR3 sequence reads: CSVAGKMGYEQYF. The CDR3 bases are TGCAGCGTTGCAGGGAAGATGGGATACGAGCAGTACTTC.

The V call is TRBV29-1, the J call TRBJ2-7; D remains unclear. The CDR3 contains 11 residues. Trimming took off 0 bases at V and 6 bases at J, with 6 bases between the two ends. The germline gives CDR1 SQVTM, CDR2 ANQGSEA. CDR3 sequence: CSVEETSEQYF. Here the CDR3 DNA reads TGCAGCGTTGAAGAAACGAGCGAGCAGTACTTC.

This clonotype was recorded a few times. This chain connects TRBV7-2 to TRBJ2-3; D is undetermined. Trimming pared 5 bases from V and 5 bases from J, leaving 14 bases between. The CDR3 is 14 amino acids. From germline, CDR1 is SGHTA and CDR2 FQGNSA. The CDR3 loop reads CASSRATLRDTQYF. CDR3 nucleotides: TGTGCCAGCAGCCGCGCGACTTTACGAGATACGCAGTATTTT.

The chain combines TRBV24-1 with TRBJ2-7, with D uncertain. Germline assignment: CDR1 KGHDR and CDR2 SFDVKD. V was cut by 2 bases and J by 6 bases, with 16 bases left in between. The CDR3 extends over 15 amino acids. In nucleotides, the CDR3 is TGTGCCACCAGTGATTCGCTTGTAGGGCCCAGCGAGCAGTACTTC. It yields the protein CATSDSLVGPSEQYF.

This clonotype has only a few counts. This sequence joins TRBV20-1 and TRBJ2-7; 8 nucleotides agree with TRBD2. Germline V CDR1 and CDR2: DFQATT, SNEGSKA (reference sequence). V dropped 3 bases and J dropped 0; count of bases not matched to a gene: 7. The CDR3 contains 15 residues. Here the CDR3 reads CSASGRAESSYEQYF. CDR3 in DNA: TGCAGTGCTAGCGGGAGGGCCGAGAGCTCCTACGAGCAGTACTTC.

The genes are TRBV4-1 and TRBJ2-7, with a possible D match to TRBD1 (6 bases). With 1 base removed from V and 5 bases from J, the gap between germline ends came to 15 bases. This CDR3 has 15 residues. CDR1 is MGHRA and CDR2 is YSYEKL in the germline V gene. In nucleotides, the CDR3 is TGCGCCAGCAGCCAAGGAGTTGTTACAGGGAACGAGCAGTACTTC. Translated: CASSQGVVTGNEQYF.

Only a few counts were recorded for this clonotype. CDR3 nucleotides: TGTGCCAGCAGTGGATACCTGAGCACAGATACGCAGTATTTT. Translated, it gives CASSGYLSTDTQYF. This sequence joins TRBV2 and TRBJ2-3, with no clear D. Germline V gene lookup returns CDR1 SNHLY and CDR2 FYNNEI. This CDR3 comprises 14 residues. V dropped 4 bases and J dropped 0 bases, with 8 bases sitting between them.

This clonotype was observed a handful of times. CDR3 sequence (DNA): TGTGCCAGCAGTCTTCCCCGGACAGGTGAAGCTTTCTTT. As protein: CASSLPRTGEAFF. V and J are TRBV28 and TRBJ1-1; 7 bases agree with TRBD1. Germline CDR1 reads MDHEN; CDR2 reads SYDVKM. The trim removed 5 bases at V and 7 bases at J, leaving 7 bases unmatched. The length of the CDR3 is 13 residues.

This clonotype was seen a few times. The chain uses TRBV5-5 and TRBJ2-1, with TRBD2 matching 10 bases. This CDR3 has 16 amino acids. V was clipped by 4 bases and J by 8 bases; unmatched bases: 12. Germline CDR1 and CDR2: SGHKS and YYEKEE (reference sequence). CDR3 sequence (DNA): TGTGCCAGCAGCCCCCCGGGGAGCGGGAGGGCTGATGAGCAGTTCTTC. Translated, it gives CASSPPGSGRADEQFF.

The sample holds a few counts of this clonotype. The gene calls are TRBV6-1 and TRBJ2-1, with TRBD2 as a possible D gene (5 bases). The CDR3 has 16 residues. CDR1 is MNHNS and CDR2 is SASEGT in the germline V gene. V dropped 6 bases and J dropped 0 bases, with 15 bases sitting between them. CDR3 nucleotide sequence: TGTGCCAGCAGATCTGAGAGCGGCCGCTCCTACAATGAGCAGTTCTTC. This translates into CASRSESGRSYNEQFF.

The V gene is TRBV29-1, the J gene TRBJ2-7; D perhaps matches TRBD1 (7 bases). CDR1 is SQVTM and CDR2 is ANQGSEA in the germline V gene. The CDR3 sequence is 15 residues long. Trimming took 4 bases from V and 3 from J, leaving 19 bases between them. The CDR3 protein is CSVALLGGTDYEQYF. The CDR3 nucleotides are TGCAGCGTTGCCCTATTAGGGGGGACAGACTACGAGCAGTACTTC.

This clonotype was detected ten times or more. The rearrangement uses TRBV29-1 and TRBJ2-1, with D perhaps being TRBD1 or TRBD2 (5 bases each). Deletions cut 6 bases from V and 3 bases from J, with 15 bases between. The CDR3 length is 14 residues. CDR1 SQVTM and CDR2 ANQGSEA come from the germline V gene. The CDR3 here is CSVYGGRDYNEQFF. As DNA, the CDR3 is TGCAGCGTCTATGGGGGACGAGACTACAATGAGCAGTTCTTC.

The chain joins TRBV28 to TRBJ1-5; the match to TRBD1 covers 7 bases. This CDR3 has 19 residues. Germline values: CDR1 MDHEN, CDR2 SYDVKM. V lost 5 bases, J lost 0 bases, and 16 bases stayed unmatched. The CDR3 region has the DNA TGTGCCAGCAGTCTAAAGACAGGGCCTATGATCTATAGCAATCAGCCCCAGCATTTT. It yields the protein CASSLKTGPMIYSNQPQHF.

V and J are TRBV29-1 and TRBJ2-7; 7 nucleotides agree with TRBD2. Germline CDR1 reads SQVTM; CDR2 reads ANQGSEA. V lost 4 bases, J lost 2 bases, and 14 bases stayed unmatched. CDR3 length equals 16 residues. The CDR3 DNA sequence: TGCAGCGTTGGAAGCTATACGGCGGGAGCAACCTACGAGCAGTACTTC. Encoded protein: CSVGSYTAGATYEQYF.

The chain recombines TRBV10-3 with TRBJ2-5, with a possible D match to TRBD1 (5 bases). Between the trimmed V and J ends, which lost 10 bases and 2 bases, there was a span of 14 bases. The germline V gene encodes CDR1 ENHRY and CDR2 SYGVKD. The CDR3 covers 13 residues. The DNA for the CDR3 is TGTGCCACCGCGGAAGGGGTGCAAGAGACCCAGTACTTC. Translating it yields CATAEGVQETQYF.